Described below is a single T cell receptor (beta chain) sequence and its context. V dropped 4 bases and J dropped 2; count of bases not matched to a gene: 5. CDR3 size: 15 residues. The germline V gene has CDR1 MDHEN and CDR2 SYDVKM. Authors' methods: ImmunoSEQ junction-only sequences lacked quality scores, so their filtering differed. Assay: immunoSEQ multiplex PCR; the TCRdb copy retains only in-frame clones and omits some. Clone size and V and J calls were adopted from that table, with D and trimming inferred from the DNA. The sample comprises millions of clones, just over 90% of which are singletons, and roughly 1.8% rests with the top ten. CD45RO negativity and positive selection for CCR7 defined naive CD8 cells, a population that excluded terminally differentiated effector memory CD45RA+ cells. The sample comes from a study of shared clonotypes between healthy human individuals.

The specimen was naive CD8+ T cells from PBMCs. V gene TRBV28 combines with J gene TRBJ1-5; 7 nucleotides agree with TRBD1. This clonotype was sampled from a man aged 18 to 29 in good health. Some clones in this sample may be carry-over from other donors' samples. The CDR3 DNA is TGTGCCAGCAGTTACAGGGGATTAGGCAATCAGCCCCAGCATTTT. Amino acid sequence: CASSYRGLGNQPQHF.